The 31 T cell receptor beta chains below come from one sample, sequenced in a study of cytomegalovirus exposure and HLA in healthy donors. Only in-frame clones appear in the TCRdb table, and some are missing; sequencing was by immunoSEQ multiplex PCR. The top ten hold around 7% of the sample, which has 55,000 to 75,000 clones, around 95% seen once. Source material: PBMCs. These receptors were obtained from a woman aged 18 to 35 in good health and CMV-seropositive.

The V and J genes are TRBV2 and TRBJ2-5, with unresolved D. With 8 bases removed from V and 4 bases from J, the gap between germline ends came to 23 bases. The CDR3 totals 16 residues. CDR1 and CDR2 (germline): SNHLY, FYNNEI. The CDR3 DNA reads as TGTGCCAGCCACCCCCCTCGGGTAGATTTTGGAGAGACCCAGTACTTC. Its translation: CASHPPRVDFGETQYF.

The chain combines TRBV4-1 with TRBJ1-4; TRBD1 agrees at 8 bases. The trim removed 0 bases at V and 6 bases at J, leaving 12 bases unmatched. The CDR3 length is 18 residues. The germline V gene has CDR1 MGHRA and CDR2 YSYEKL. The CDR3 nucleotides read TGCGCCAGCAGCCAAGAGGACAGGGAAGAGGGGGATTATGAAAAACTGTTTTTT. Translating it yields CASSQEDREEGDYEKLFF.

V gene TRBV28 combines with J gene TRBJ2-1; D is perhaps TRBD2 (5 bases). This CDR3 spans 14 amino acids. With 3 bases removed from V and 5 bases from J, the gap between germline ends came to 11 bases. Germline CDR1 is MDHEN and CDR2 is SYDVKM. The CDR3 sequence: CASSLPSSNNEQFF. DNA of the CDR3: TGTGCCAGCAGTTTGCCTAGCTCAAACAATGAGCAGTTCTTC.

This sequence joins TRBV5-8 and TRBJ2-7; D is ambiguous. This CDR3 has 13 amino acids. Germline V CDR1 and CDR2: SGHTS, YDEGEE. V was pared by 0 bases and J by 3 bases, with 7 bases between. The CDR3 protein is CASSLGQNYEQYF. The CDR3 nucleotides are TGTGCCAGCAGCTTGGGACAAAACTACGAGCAGTACTTC.

The chain joins TRBV2 to TRBJ2-5, with a weak D call TRBD1 (5 bases). Trimming shortened V by 7 bases and J by 0 bases, and 6 bases separated the two germline ends. The CDR3 contains 12 residues. From germline, CDR1 is SNHLY and CDR2 FYNNEI. DNA of the CDR3: TGTGCCAGCAACAGGTACCAAGAGACCCAGTACTTC. As protein: CASNRYQETQYF.

The chain links TRBV18 to TRBJ2-2, with D possibly TRBD1 on 5 matching bases. V lost 3 bases to trimming and J lost 0 bases, with 8 bases between them. Per the germline V gene, CDR1 is KGHSH and CDR2 is LQKENI. This CDR3 is 15 amino acids long. The CDR3 DNA sequence: TGTGCCAGCTCACCGGTACAGGCGAACACCGGGGAGCTGTTTTTT. It specifies CASSPVQANTGELFF.

This chain joins TRBV2 and TRBJ2-7; D is uncertain. Germline CDR1 and CDR2: SNHLY and FYNNEI. The V end was cut by 2 bases, the J end by 6 bases, with 11 bases between. The CDR3 loop spans 13 amino acids. CDR3 bases: TGTGCCAGCAGTGAATCCTACCGGGTCGAGCAGTACTTC. This gives the protein CASSESYRVEQYF.

The chain recombines TRBV11-2 with TRBJ1-5; the D gene is possibly TRBD1 (5 bases). The CDR3 is 13 amino acids. V gave up 5 bases and J gave up 2 bases, with 7 bases separating them. Germline values: CDR1 SGHAT, CDR2 FQNNGV. The CDR3 DNA is TGTGCCAGCAGCCCGACAGGCAATCAGCCCCAGCATTTT. Protein: CASSPTGNQPQHF.

The chain combines TRBV6-6 with TRBJ1-5; D may be TRBD1 (5 bases). The CDR3 totals 15 residues. Trimming left V 0 bases short and J 6 bases short, with 12 bases between. Germline V gene sequence: CDR1 MNHNY, CDR2 SVGAGI (reference sequence). CDR3 residues: CASSYSGGVGQPQHF. The CDR3 coding sequence is TGTGCCAGCAGTTACTCCGGAGGGGTAGGTCAGCCCCAGCATTTT.

The chain has TRBV28 and TRBJ2-7, with D unresolved. The CDR3 has 13 residues. The ends were cut back, 7 bases at V and 2 bases at J, with 12 bases in the middle. The germline V gene has CDR1 MDHEN and CDR2 SYDVKM. DNA of the CDR3: TGTGCCAGCACCCTAGGCGACCCCTACGAGCAGTACTTC. The encoded protein is CASTLGDPYEQYF.

This clone occurred once. The chain employs TRBV27 and TRBJ2-7, with D perhaps TRBD2 (6 bases). The CDR3 contains 16 residues. Germline lookup yields CDR1 MNHEY and CDR2 SMNVEV (reference sequence). Trimming removed 2 bases from V and 1 base from J, with 15 bases in between. CDR3 residues: CASSLVAGRASYEQYF. The CDR3 nucleotides are TGTGCCAGCAGTTTAGTTGCGGGGAGAGCTTCCTACGAGCAGTACTTC.

The chain uses TRBV7-2 and TRBJ2-7, with 9 bases that match TRBD1. The CDR3 extends over 16 amino acids. The junction had 6 bases not matched to a gene; V was cut back by 1 base and J by 2 bases. The germline gives CDR1 SGHTA, CDR2 FQGNSA. DNA for the CDR3: TGTGCCAGCAGCTTAGGAGTCGGACAGGGGCCCTACGAGCAGTACTTC. It codes for CASSLGVGQGPYEQYF.

The chain carries TRBV25-1 and TRBJ2-5; D perhaps matches TRBD1 (5 bases). Trimming removed 3 bases at V and 2 bases at J, with 10 bases between. The CDR3 extends over 14 amino acids. Germline V gene data show CDR1 as MGHDK and CDR2 as SYGVNS. In DNA, the CDR3 is TGTGCCAGCAGTGACCTGACAGTGCAAGAGACCCAGTACTTC. Its translation is CASSDLTVQETQYF.

This sequence joins TRBV10-3 and TRBJ1-2; D call uncertain. V shed 0 bases and J shed 0 bases, with 5 bases lying between them. There are 14 residues in the CDR3. Per germline, CDR1 ENHRY and CDR2 SYGVKD. Here the CDR3 DNA reads TGTGCCATCAGTGAGTCGACTCCTAACTATGGCTACACCTTC. It translates to CAISESTPNYGYTF.

J is TRBJ2-2 and V is TRBV28; TRBD1 matches at 8 bases. After removal of 5 bases from V and 1 base from J, the junction contained 6 bases not matched to a gene. CDR1 and CDR2 (germline): MDHEN, SYDVKM. The CDR3 loop spans 16 amino acids. The DNA for the CDR3 is TGTGCCAGCAGTCCCGACAGGGGCGAGAACACCGGGGAGCTGTTTTTT. Protein sequence: CASSPDRGENTGELFF.

The genes are TRBV11-1 and TRBJ2-5; D perhaps matches TRBD2 (5 bases). Per germline, CDR1 SGHAT and CDR2 FQDESV (reference sequence). V was trimmed by 2 bases and J by 3 bases, leaving 10 bases between them. The CDR3 runs 14 residues. CDR3 DNA sequence: TGTGCCAGCAGCTTAAGGAGGACTGAAGAGACCCAGTACTTC. This encodes CASSLRRTEETQYF.

The CDR3 sequence: CASSFTGESGNTIYF. CDR3 bases: TGTGCCAGCAGTTTTACAGGGGAGTCAGGAAACACCATATATTTT. The genes are TRBV2 and TRBJ1-3, with 7 bases identical to TRBD1. V lost 5 bases, J lost 4 bases, and 8 bases stayed unmatched. There are 15 residues in the CDR3. Germline CDR1 SNHLY, CDR2 FYNNEI.

The rearrangement joins TRBV15 to TRBJ1-1; the D is unclear. This CDR3 contains 14 residues. Trimming shortened V by 7 bases and J by 1 base, and 13 bases separated the two germline ends. Germline V gene lookup returns CDR1 LNHNV and CDR2 YYDKDF (reference sequence). The CDR3 nucleotides read TGTGCCACCACGAACCCAGAATGGAACACTGAAGCTTTCTTT. Protein product: CATTNPEWNTEAFF.

The chain combines TRBV19 with TRBJ2-3; D is possibly TRBD2 (6 bases). V dropped 6 bases and J dropped 2 bases, with 9 bases sitting between them. The CDR3 totals 13 residues. CDR1 LNHDA and CDR2 SQIVND come from the germline V gene (reference sequence). CDR3 bases: TGTGCCAGTAGCAGACTAGACACAGATACGCAGTATTTT. Protein sequence: CASSRLDTDTQYF.

The chain carries TRBV6-5 and TRBJ1-5, with 7 positions matching TRBD1. The CDR3 is 14 amino acids. Germline values: CDR1 MNHEY, CDR2 SVGAGI. Trimming took 6 bases from V and 3 from J; bases not matched to a gene: 5. CDR3 amino acids: CASSVDRVNQPQHF. The CDR3 bases are TGTGCCAGCAGCGTAGACAGGGTCAATCAGCCCCAGCATTTT.

V is TRBV7-3 and J is TRBJ1-2; weak D call: TRBD1 (6 bases). The CDR3 totals 15 residues. The germline V and J ends were trimmed by 5 bases and 3 bases, with 16 bases remaining between them. The germline CDR1 and CDR2 sequences are SGHTA and FQGTGA. The CDR3 DNA follows: TGTGCCAGCAGCCCTAGGGGGTCCACCGACTATGGCTACACCTTC. Its translation: CASSPRGSTDYGYTF.

J is TRBJ2-3 and V is TRBV7-9; TRBD1 might be the D (6 bases). Between the trimmed V and J ends, which lost 0 bases and 6 bases, there was a span of 10 bases. This CDR3 is 14 amino acids long. Germline V gene data show CDR1 as SEHNR and CDR2 as FQNEAQ (reference sequence). The CDR3 coding sequence is TGTGCCAGCAGCTTAGCAGGGGGAGCGGATACGCAGTATTTT. This encodes CASSLAGGADTQYF.

The rearrangement links TRBV5-1 to TRBJ2-5; TRBD2 is a possible D gene (6 bases). This CDR3 is 16 amino acids long. Trimming removed 2 bases at V and 6 bases at J, with 20 bases between. The germline V gene has CDR1 SGHRS and CDR2 YFSETQ. CDR3 residues: CASSFNEERGGKTQYF. The CDR3 DNA is TGCGCCAGCAGCTTTAACGAGGAGCGTGGCGGGAAGACCCAGTACTTC.

This clone turned up a few times. This rearrangement joins TRBV5-1 to TRBJ2-2; unclear D gene. V shed 1 base and J shed 7 bases, with 11 bases lying between them. Germline CDR1 and CDR2: SGHRS and YFSETQ. The CDR3 has 14 amino acids. The CDR3 sequence: CASSLSAINGELFF. CDR3 DNA sequence: TGCGCCAGCAGCTTGTCCGCGATAAACGGGGAGCTGTTTTTT.

This rearrangement joins TRBV18 to TRBJ1-2; D uncertain. CDR3 length: 16 residues. Germline CDR1 reads KGHSH; CDR2 reads LQKENI. V gave up 3 bases and J gave up 3 bases, with 17 bases separating them. DNA of the CDR3: TGTGCCAGCTCACCCTTCGACACCGATACACACTATGGCTACACCTTC. As protein: CASSPFDTDTHYGYTF.

V gene TRBV28 combines with J gene TRBJ2-6; 10 positions agree with TRBD1. With 5 bases clipped from V and 2 bases from J, the junction kept 15 bases outside the gene matches. CDR1 is MDHEN and CDR2 is SYDVKM in the germline V gene. The CDR3 sequence is 20 residues long. CDR3 protein: CASSGGTGVPGVTGANVLTF. The CDR3 DNA reads as TGTGCCAGCAGTGGGGGGACAGGGGTCCCAGGGGTGACTGGGGCCAACGTCCTGACTTTC.

V usage is TRBV7-2 and J usage is TRBJ1-5; no clear D. The germline gives CDR1 SGHTA, CDR2 FQGNSA. The CDR3 length is 16 residues. V was trimmed by 2 bases and J by 5 bases, leaving 16 bases between them. This CDR3 is CASSLLGTLHHQPQHF. The CDR3 nucleotides are TGTGCCAGCAGCTTACTTGGTACTCTCCACCATCAGCCCCAGCATTTT.

This rearrangement joins TRBV7-3 to TRBJ2-5; 9 bases fit TRBD1. After removal of 5 bases from V and 12 bases from J, the junction contained 16 bases not matched to a gene. The CDR3 length is 15 residues. Germline V lookup: CDR1 SGHTA, CDR2 FQGTGA. The CDR3, as DNA: TGTGCCAGCAGCCTCCGTCCCGGGACAGGGATGGAAAAGTACTTC. Protein product: CASSLRPGTGMEKYF.

This sequence joins TRBV6-6 and TRBJ2-3; D perhaps matches TRBD1 (6 bases). Germline loops: CDR1 MNHNY, CDR2 SVGAGI (reference sequence). The CDR3 is made up of 16 amino acids. Trimming left V 6 bases short and J 3 bases short, with 19 bases between. The CDR3 is CASRTLWPQGTDTQYF. Written as DNA, the CDR3 is TGTGCCAGCAGGACCCTTTGGCCGCAGGGGACAGATACGCAGTATTTT.

This chain uses TRBV7-8 with TRBJ2-1; D not certain. The CDR3 has 13 amino acids. Germline CDR1 SGHVS, CDR2 FQNEAQ. Trimming stripped 5 bases from V and 8 bases from J, with 13 bases between. The CDR3 loop reads CASSPPREDEQFF. The CDR3, as DNA: TGTGCCAGCAGCCCCCCCCGTGAGGATGAGCAGTTCTTC.

The V call is TRBV29-1, the J call TRBJ2-5, with D possibly being TRBD2 (6 bases). The V gene's germline CDR1 is SQVTM and CDR2 ANQGSEA. The CDR3 is 11 residues long. V was trimmed by 7 bases and J by 4 bases, leaving 10 bases between them. The CDR3 reads CSAEGGETQYF. As DNA, the CDR3 is TGCAGCGCCGAGGGAGGAGAGACCCAGTACTTC.